This passage covers 9 T cell receptor beta chains from one sample sequenced in a study of identical twins. TCRdb ran MiXCR on the 5' RACE reads and lists one entry per CDR3 protein. The data contain around 490,000 distinct CDR3 sequences, 20% to 25% of them singletons. The sample also formed part of further work on yellow fever vaccine responses in identical twins.

Sequenced material: CD4+ T cells sorted from blood. These TCRs come from a woman aged 18 to 35 in good health.

This chain joins TRBV6-5 and TRBJ2-2; D might be TRBD2 (5 bases). The CDR3 runs to 17 residues. The V end was cut by 0 bases, the J end by 2 bases, with 13 bases between. Per the germline V gene, CDR1 is MNHEY and CDR2 is SVGAGI. Written as DNA, the CDR3 is TGTGCCAGCAGTTACTCCCCCTCCCGGACTAACACCGGGGAGCTGTTTTTT. The encoded protein is CASSYSPSRTNTGELFF.

This sequence joins TRBV18 and TRBJ2-3, with D unresolved. V dropped 3 bases and J dropped 1 base, with 8 bases sitting between them. CDR1 is KGHSH, CDR2 LQKENI, per germline. CDR3 size: 14 residues. CDR3 nucleotide sequence: TGTGCCAGCTCACCTTGGGCGGGCACAGATACGCAGTATTTT. Protein: CASSPWAGTDTQYF.

This clonotype was counted between two and nine times. V usage is TRBV29-1 and J usage is TRBJ2-1; 7 nucleotides align to TRBD1. This CDR3 has 15 amino acids. J gave up 8 bases and V 1 base, and 11 bases lay outside the gene matches. Germline V gene data show CDR1 as SQVTM and CDR2 as ANQGSEA. The CDR3 sequence: CSVEVGYRGSDEQFF. The CDR3 DNA reads TGCAGCGTTGAAGTAGGATACAGGGGAAGCGATGAGCAGTTCTTC.

This clonotype has more than one count but fewer than ten. One end of the junction is discordant with germline, which a read error may explain. The genes are TRBV12-3 or TRBV12-4 and TRBJ2-7; 10 positions agree with TRBD2. The CDR3 consists of 12 residues. CDR3 region: CASSPPGLAVAF. CDR3 nucleotide sequence: TGTGCCAGCAGTCCTCCCGGACTAGCGGTTGCCTTC.

In its sample, this clonotype was seen a few times. The CDR3 loop reads CASSQDRPTEAFF. For the CDR3, the DNA is TGTGCCAGCAGCCAAGATAGGCCCACTGAAGCTTTCTTT. The chain recombines TRBV3-1 with TRBJ1-1; no firm D call. CDR3 size: 13 residues. Germline CDR1 and CDR2: LGHDT and YNNKEL (reference sequence). V lost 0 bases, J lost 4 bases, and 6 bases lay in between.

Only a few counts were recorded for this clonotype. The chain couples TRBV12-3 or TRBV12-4 to TRBJ1-5; D is possibly TRBD1 (5 bases). The CDR3 length is 14 residues. The V end was cut by 0 bases, the J end by 7 bases, with 10 bases between. The CDR3 DNA sequence: TGTGCCAGCAGTTTAGCGCTGGGGCGCCAGCCCCAGCATTTT. Its protein is CASSLALGRQPQHF.

The chain joins TRBV20-1 to TRBJ1-4; no clear D. The CDR3 loop spans 12 amino acids. Per the germline V gene, CDR1 is DFQATT and CDR2 is SNEGSKA (reference sequence). DNA of the CDR3: TGCAGGGTTCGGAATAACAATGAAAAACTGTTTTTT. It yields the protein CRVRNNNEKLFF.

This clonotype has a handful of counts. The chain employs TRBV12-3 or TRBV12-4 and TRBJ2-2; D not certain. Trimming shortened V by 6 bases and J by 6 bases, and 11 bases separated the two germline ends. This CDR3 is built from 13 residues. The CDR3 is CASSHWVAGELFF. In DNA form, the CDR3 reads TGTGCCAGCAGCCACTGGGTAGCCGGGGAGCTGTTTTTT.

The sample holds a few counts of this clonotype. The J gene is TRBJ1-4, the V gene TRBV24-1; 7 bases are a match to TRBD1. Per germline, CDR1 KGHDR and CDR2 SFDVKD. V shed 4 bases and J 5 bases; nucleotides not matched to a gene: 6. CDR3 length equals 15 residues. The CDR3 loop reads CATSEGGTVNEKLFF. In DNA form, the CDR3 reads TGTGCCACCAGTGAGGGCGGGACAGTCAATGAAAAACTGTTTTTT.